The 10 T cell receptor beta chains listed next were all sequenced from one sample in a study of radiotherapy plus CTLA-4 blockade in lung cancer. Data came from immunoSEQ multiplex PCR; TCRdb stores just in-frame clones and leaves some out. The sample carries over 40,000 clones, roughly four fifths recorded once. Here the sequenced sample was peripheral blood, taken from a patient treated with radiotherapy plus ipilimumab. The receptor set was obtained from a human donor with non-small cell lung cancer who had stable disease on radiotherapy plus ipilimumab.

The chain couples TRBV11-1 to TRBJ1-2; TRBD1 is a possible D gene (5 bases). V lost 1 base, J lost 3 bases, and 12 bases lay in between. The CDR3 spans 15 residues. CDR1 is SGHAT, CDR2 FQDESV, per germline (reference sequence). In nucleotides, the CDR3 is TGTGCCAGCAGCTTAGGAGCAGGGATGGACTATGGCTACACCTTC. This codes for CASSLGAGMDYGYTF.

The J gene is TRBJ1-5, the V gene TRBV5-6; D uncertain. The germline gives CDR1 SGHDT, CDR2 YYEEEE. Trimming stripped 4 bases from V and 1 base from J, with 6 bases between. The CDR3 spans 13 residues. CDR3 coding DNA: TGTGCCAGCAGCCGACTGAGCAATCAGCCCCAGCATTTT. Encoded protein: CASSRLSNQPQHF.

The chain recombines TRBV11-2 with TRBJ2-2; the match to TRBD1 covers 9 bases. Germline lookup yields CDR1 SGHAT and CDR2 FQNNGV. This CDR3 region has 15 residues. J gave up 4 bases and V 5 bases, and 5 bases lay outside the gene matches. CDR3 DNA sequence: TGTGCCAGCAGCCGACAGGGGGTTAGCACCGGGGAGCTGTTTTTT. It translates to CASSRQGVSTGELFF.

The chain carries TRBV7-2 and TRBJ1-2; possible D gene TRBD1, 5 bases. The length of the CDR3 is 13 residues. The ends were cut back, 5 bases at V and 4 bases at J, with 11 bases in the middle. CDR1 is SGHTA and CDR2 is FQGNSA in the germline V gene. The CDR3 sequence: CASSLNRGYGYTF. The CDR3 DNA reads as TGTGCCAGCAGCCTTAATAGGGGCTATGGCTACACCTTC. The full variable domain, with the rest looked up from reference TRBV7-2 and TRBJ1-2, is GAGVSQSPSNKVTEKGKDVELRCDPISGHTALYWYRQSLGQGLEFLIYFQGNSAPDKSGLPSDRFSAERTGGSVSTLTIQRTQQEDSAVYLCASSLNRGYGYTFGSGTRLTVV.

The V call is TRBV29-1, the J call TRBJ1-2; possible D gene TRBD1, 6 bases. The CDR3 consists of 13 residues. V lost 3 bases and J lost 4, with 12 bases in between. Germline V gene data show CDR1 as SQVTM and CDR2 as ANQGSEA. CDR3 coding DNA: TGCAGCGTTGAGATACAGGGAAGCTATGGCTACACCTTC. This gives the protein CSVEIQGSYGYTF.

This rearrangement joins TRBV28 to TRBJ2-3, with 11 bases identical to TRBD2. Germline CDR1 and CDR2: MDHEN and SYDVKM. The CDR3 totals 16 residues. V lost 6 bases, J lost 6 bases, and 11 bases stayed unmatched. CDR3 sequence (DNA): TGTGCCAGCAGCCCCCAGACTAGCGGGATAATGGATACGCAGTATTTT. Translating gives CASSPQTSGIMDTQYF.

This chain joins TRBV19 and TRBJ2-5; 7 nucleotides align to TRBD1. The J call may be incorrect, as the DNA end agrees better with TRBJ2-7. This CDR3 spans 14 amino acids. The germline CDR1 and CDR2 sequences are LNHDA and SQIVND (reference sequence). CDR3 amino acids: CASSIETGPYEQYF. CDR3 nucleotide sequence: TGTGCCAGTAGTATTGAGACAGGGCCCTACGAGCAGTACTTC.

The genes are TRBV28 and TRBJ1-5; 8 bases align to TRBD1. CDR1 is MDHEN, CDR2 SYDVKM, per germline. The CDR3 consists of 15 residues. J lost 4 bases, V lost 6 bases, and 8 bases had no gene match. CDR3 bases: TGTGCCAGCAGCACCATCACAGGGGGGAATCAGCCCCAGCATTTT. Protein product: CASSTITGGNQPQHF.

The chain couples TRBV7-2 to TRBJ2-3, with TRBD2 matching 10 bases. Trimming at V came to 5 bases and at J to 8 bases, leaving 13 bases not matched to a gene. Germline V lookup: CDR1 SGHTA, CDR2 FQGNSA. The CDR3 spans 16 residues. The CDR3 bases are TGTGCCAGCAGCCAGACTAGCGGGCCGTCGGGGCCTACGCAGTATTTT. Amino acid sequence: CASSQTSGPSGPTQYF.

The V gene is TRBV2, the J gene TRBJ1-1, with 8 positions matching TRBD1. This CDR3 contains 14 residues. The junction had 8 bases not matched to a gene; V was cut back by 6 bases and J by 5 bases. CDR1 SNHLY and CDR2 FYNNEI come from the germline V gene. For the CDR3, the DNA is TGTGCCAGCAGGCGGACAGGGCGTCAAACTGAAGCTTTCTTT. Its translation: CASRRTGRQTEAFF.